Below are 6 T cell receptor beta chains sequenced from a single sample in a study of cytomegalovirus exposure and HLA in healthy donors (dated by TCRdb to about 2017). Library creation used the immunoSEQ multiplex PCR assay. For the multiplex PCR, a mixture combining 60 forward primers for TCR Vbeta segments and 13 reverse primers for TCR Jbeta segments was used. What TCRdb holds here is the immuneACCESS table cut down to in-frame rearrangements. Part of the clones is not present; checked against another copy, under half of the missing clones reflect an unresolved V gene, and the others are unexplained. The sample table holds over 150,000 clones, of which roughly 82% were seen once. About 10% of the sample belongs to the ten largest clones. Sequencing was carried out using PBMCs. The origin of the receptors is a man aged 50-60 years in good health and CMV-seropositive.

The rearrangement links TRBV7-9 to TRBJ1-1; D gene unclear. V was pared by 5 bases and J by 5 bases, with 15 bases between. CDR1 and CDR2 from the germline V gene are SEHNR and FQNEAQ (reference sequence). This CDR3 region has 14 residues. The CDR3 protein is CASSLGGLKTEAFF. The CDR3, as DNA: TGTGCCAGCAGCCTAGGCGGCTTAAAGACTGAAGCTTTCTTT.

DNA for the CDR3: TGTGCCAGCAGCAGGGACAGAACGGCAGAGTCACCCCTCCACTTT. Protein: CASSRDRTAESPLHF. The rearrangement joins TRBV5-4 to TRBJ1-6, with 7 positions matching TRBD1. The CDR3 consists of 15 residues. The germline gives CDR1 SGHNT, CDR2 YYREEE (reference sequence). Trimming removed 4 bases from V and 10 bases from J; junction bases left unmatched: 11. Drawing the rest from reference TRBV5-4 and TRBJ1-6, the complete variable domain is ETGVTQSPTHLIKTRGQQVTLRCSSQSGHNTVSWYQQALGQGPQFIFQYYREEENGRGNFPPRFSGLQFPNYSSELNVNALELDDSALYLCASSRDRTAESPLHFGNGTRLTVT.

This chain connects TRBV29-1 to TRBJ2-7; 7 bases agree with TRBD2. Trimming cost V 3 bases and J 7 bases; bases outside gene matches: 3. From germline, CDR1 is SQVTM and CDR2 ANQGSEA. This CDR3 is built from 11 residues. The CDR3 reads CSVDMGGEQYF. The CDR3 bases are TGCAGCGTTGATATGGGGGGGGAGCAGTACTTC.

This clone was seen once. This chain joins TRBV6-5 and TRBJ1-2; no clear D. The ends were cut back, 2 bases at V and 8 bases at J, with 15 bases in the middle. Germline V gives CDR1 MNHEY, CDR2 SVGAGI. The CDR3 spans 14 residues. Here the CDR3 DNA reads TGTGCCAGCAGTTACGGGCAGGCCGAAGAGGGCTACACCTTC. It translates to CASSYGQAEEGYTF.

The rearrangement links TRBV7-2 to TRBJ2-1; 14 nucleotides agree with TRBD2. Germline CDR1 is SGHTA and CDR2 is FQGNSA. This CDR3 region has 15 residues. Germline trimming cut 4 bases from V and 5 bases from J; bases unmatched to any gene: 1. The CDR3 DNA reads as TGTGCCAGCAGCTGGGGACTAGCGGGAGACAATGAGCAGTTCTTC. Translated: CASSWGLAGDNEQFF. The whole variable domain, filled in from reference TRBV7-2 and TRBJ2-1, reads GAGVSQSPSNKVTEKGKDVELRCDPISGHTALYWYRQSLGQGLEFLIYFQGNSAPDKSGLPSDRFSAERTGGSVSTLTIQRTQQEDSAVYLCASSWGLAGDNEQFFGPGTRLTVL.

This clone was seen a handful of times. The chain joins TRBV5-4 to TRBJ1-2; 8 bases map to TRBD1. The junction had 10 bases not matched to a gene; V was cut back by 10 bases and J by 5 bases. The CDR3 loop spans 13 amino acids. Germline CDR1 SGHNT, CDR2 YYREEE (reference sequence). The CDR3 DNA reads TGTGCCGCAAAACTGGACAGGGCTTATGGCTACACCTTC. Protein sequence: CAAKLDRAYGYTF.